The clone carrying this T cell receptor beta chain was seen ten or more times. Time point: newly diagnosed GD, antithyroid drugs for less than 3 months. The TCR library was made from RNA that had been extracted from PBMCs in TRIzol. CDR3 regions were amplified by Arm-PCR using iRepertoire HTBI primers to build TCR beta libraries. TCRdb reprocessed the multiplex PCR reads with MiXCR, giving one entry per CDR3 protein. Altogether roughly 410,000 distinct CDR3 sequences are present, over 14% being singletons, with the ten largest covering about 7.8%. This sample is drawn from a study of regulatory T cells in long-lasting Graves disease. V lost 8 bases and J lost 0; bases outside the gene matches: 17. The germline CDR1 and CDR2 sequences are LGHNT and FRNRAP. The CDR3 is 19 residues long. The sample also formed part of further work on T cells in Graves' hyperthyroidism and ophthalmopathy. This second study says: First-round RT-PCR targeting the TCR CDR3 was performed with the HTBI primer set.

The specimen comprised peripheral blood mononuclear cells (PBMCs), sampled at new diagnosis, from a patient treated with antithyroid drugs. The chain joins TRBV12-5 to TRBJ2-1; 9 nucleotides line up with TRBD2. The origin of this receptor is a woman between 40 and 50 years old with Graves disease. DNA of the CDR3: TGTGCTAGTCTTATGTCTAGCGGGACCGGTTGGGGCTCCTACAATGAGCAGTTCTTC. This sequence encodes CASLMSSGTGWGSYNEQFF.